Reported below is one T cell receptor beta chain. Its antigen is unidentified. CDR3 length: 14 residues. Trimming shortened V by 2 bases and J by 1 base, and 8 bases separated the two germline ends. Germline CDR1 and CDR2: MNHEY and SVGAGI. The data stem from a study of T cell repertoires in cytomegalovirus infection. Study background: Selected CMV epitopes included recently identified HLA-C-restricted ones as well as well-studied HLA-B-restricted ones. Both a matching HLA type and CMV infection were indicated by public TCR beta signatures.

Each CDR3 protein gets one entry after TCRdb re-called the reads with MiXCR. The sample records some 110,000 distinct CDR3 sequences, 32% being singletons. Study-level results: The study found HLA-C-restricted CMV-specific TCR beta clonotypes dominating the ex vivo response.

The V gene is TRBV6-5, the J gene TRBJ2-5; no firm D call. The clonotype was recovered from a human donor in good health (CMV status not recorded). Some clones in this sample may be carry-over from other donors' samples. Sequencing was performed on CD8+ T cells from cultured PBMCs, taken from culture after CMV antigen stimulation. Here the CDR3 reads CASSYLPGQETQYF. CDR3 nucleotide sequence: TGTGCCAGCAGTTACCTCCCGGGCCAAGAGACCCAGTACTTC.